This T cell receptor (beta chain) comes out of a study of blood T cell repertoires in COVID-19. Here immunoSEQ multiplex PCR was the method, and the copy in TCRdb shows in-frame clones only, minus some. The table shows some 22,000 clones, with around 86% occurring only once. V trimming: 3 bases; J trimming: 5 bases; junction bases outside the gene matches: 8. Germline V gene data show CDR1 as MNHNS and CDR2 as SASEGT. The CDR3 is made up of 15 amino acids. The sequencing input was peripheral blood. This chain connects TRBV6-1 to TRBJ1-2; 8 positions match TRBD1. The sequence came from a human donor with active COVID-19. The donor label of this sample is uncertain. CDR3 region: CASSDEGQGAYGYTF. The DNA for the CDR3 is TGTGCCAGCAGTGATGAGGGGCAGGGGGCTTATGGCTACACCTTC.